Listed below are T cell receptor beta chains from one sample, sequenced in a study of shared clonotypes between healthy human individuals. Profiled with immunoSEQ multiplex PCR; TCRdb holds only in-frame clones, not every one. This sample carries about 1.1 million clones, approximately 80% of them seen once, and the ten largest clones take approximately 0.5%. The specimen was memory CD4+ T cells from PBMCs. The receptor source for this set is a man between 18 and 35 years old in good health. Some clones in this sample may be carry-over from other donors' samples. The CDR3 runs from the conserved cysteine through the conserved F or W. A D gene is named only where the DNA matches it firmly. The size entry is marked missing in some rows and otherwise reads once, few, many or a size class.

clone_size	d_call	j_call	v_call	cdr3_aa	cdr3_nt
.	.	TRBJ2-5	TRBV2	CASSLLIKETQYF	TGTGCCAGCAGTCTCCTCATCAAAGAGACCCAGTACTTC
.	TRBD2	TRBJ2-7	TRBV28	CASRPPIGASGLSSYEQYF	TGTGCCAGCAGGCCCCCAATCGGGGCTAGCGGTTTGTCCTCCTACGAGCAGTACTTC
.	TRBD1	TRBJ2-5	TRBV9	CASSVGQGFETQYF	TGTGCCAGCAGCGTCGGACAGGGGTTTGAGACCCAGTACTTC
.	TRBD2	TRBJ2-1	TRBV28	CASSRTRGGNSGSSYNEQFF	TGTGCCAGCAGTAGAACGAGGGGGGGCAATAGCGGGAGCTCCTACAATGAGCAGTTCTTC
.	.	TRBJ2-3	TRBV18	CASSPLGNSGTDTQYF	TGTGCCAGCTCACCTCTGGGGAATTCTGGCACAGATACGCAGTATTTT
.	.	TRBJ1-2	TRBV29-1	CSVGGLSNYGYTF	TGCAGCGTGGGGGGGTTGTCTAACTATGGCTACACCTTC
.	TRBD1	TRBJ2-2	TRBV7-3	CASSRGQGPGELFF	TGTGCCAGCAGCCGGGGACAGGGACCCGGGGAGCTGTTTTTT
.	.	TRBJ1-3	TRBV27	CASSSSRYSGNTIYF	TGTGCCAGCAGTTCCAGTCGCTACTCTGGAAACACCATATATTTT
.	.	TRBJ2-2	TRBV5-1	CASSLGPRGSGELFF	TGCGCCAGCAGCTTGGGGCCCCGGGGATCCGGGGAGCTGTTTTTT
.	.	TRBJ2-6	TRBV7-9	CASWGGQYSGANVLTF	TGTGCCAGTTGGGGTGGGCAATACTCTGGGGCCAACGTCCTGACTTTC
many	.	TRBJ2-7	TRBV9	CASSATGYSYEQYF	TGTGCCAGCAGTGCGACCGGATACTCCTACGAGCAGTACTTC
.	TRBD1	TRBJ1-1	TRBV23-1	CASSPLTGVNTEAFF	TGCGCCAGCAGCCCTCTGACAGGGGTGAACACTGAAGCTTTCTTT
.	TRBD1	TRBJ2-3	TRBV7-8	CASSYPGQGWTDTQYF	TGTGCCAGCAGCTACCCGGGACAGGGTTGGACAGATACGCAGTATTTT
.	TRBD2	TRBJ2-1	TRBV5-4	CASSFEGLAGEQFF	TGTGCCAGCAGCTTTGAGGGACTAGCGGGAGAGCAGTTCTTC
.	TRBD1	TRBJ2-2	TRBV18	CASSPEQQGAGTGELFF	TGTGCCAGCTCACCGGAACAACAGGGGGCCGGCACCGGGGAGCTGTTTTTT
.	.	TRBJ1-2	TRBV19	CASSLSGGRGYTF	TGTGCCAGTAGCCTCAGCGGGGGCCGAGGCTACACCTTC
.	TRBD1	TRBJ2-1	TRBV9	CASSKTGGSYNEQFF	TGTGCCAGCAGCAAAACAGGGGGCTCCTACAATGAGCAGTTCTTC
.	TRBD2	TRBJ2-1	TRBV29-1	CSVTLAGYLNEQFF	TGCAGCGTTACGCTAGCGGGATACCTCAATGAGCAGTTCTTC
few	TRBD1	TRBJ2-1	TRBV11-3	CASSTGTGHTNEQFF	TGTGCCAGCAGCACAGGGACAGGGCATACGAATGAGCAGTTCTTC
.	.	TRBJ2-1	TRBV18	CASSSYRDSGDEQFF	TGTGCCAGCTCAAGTTATAGGGACTCCGGAGATGAGCAGTTCTTC
.	TRBD2	TRBJ2-1	TRBV7-9	CASSPLVPSGRVRGYEQFF	TGTGCCAGCAGCCCCCTTGTGCCTAGCGGGAGGGTCCGCGGGTATGAGCAGTTCTTC
once	.	TRBJ2-3	TRBV29-1	CSVERGPDTQYF	TGCAGCGTTGAGAGAGGGCCAGATACGCAGTATTTT
.	.	TRBJ2-7	TRBV7-3	CASSLAGGPTYEQYF	TGTGCCAGCAGCTTAGCCGGAGGGCCCACCTACGAGCAGTACTTC
few	.	TRBJ2-5	TRBV5-1	CASSLGQGETQYF	TGCGCCAGCAGCTTGGGCCAGGGGGAGACCCAGTACTTC